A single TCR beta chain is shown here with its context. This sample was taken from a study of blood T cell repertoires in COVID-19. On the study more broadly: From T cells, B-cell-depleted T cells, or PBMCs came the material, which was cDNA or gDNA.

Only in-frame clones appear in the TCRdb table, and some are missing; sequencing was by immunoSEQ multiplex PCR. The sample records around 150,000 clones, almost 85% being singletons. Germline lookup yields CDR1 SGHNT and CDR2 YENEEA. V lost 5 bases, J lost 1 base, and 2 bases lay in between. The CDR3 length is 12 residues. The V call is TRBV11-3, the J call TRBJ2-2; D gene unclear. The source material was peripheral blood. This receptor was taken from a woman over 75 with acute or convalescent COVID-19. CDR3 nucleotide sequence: TGTGCCAGCAGCCTGAACACCGGGGAGCTGTTTTTT. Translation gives CASSLNTGELFF.